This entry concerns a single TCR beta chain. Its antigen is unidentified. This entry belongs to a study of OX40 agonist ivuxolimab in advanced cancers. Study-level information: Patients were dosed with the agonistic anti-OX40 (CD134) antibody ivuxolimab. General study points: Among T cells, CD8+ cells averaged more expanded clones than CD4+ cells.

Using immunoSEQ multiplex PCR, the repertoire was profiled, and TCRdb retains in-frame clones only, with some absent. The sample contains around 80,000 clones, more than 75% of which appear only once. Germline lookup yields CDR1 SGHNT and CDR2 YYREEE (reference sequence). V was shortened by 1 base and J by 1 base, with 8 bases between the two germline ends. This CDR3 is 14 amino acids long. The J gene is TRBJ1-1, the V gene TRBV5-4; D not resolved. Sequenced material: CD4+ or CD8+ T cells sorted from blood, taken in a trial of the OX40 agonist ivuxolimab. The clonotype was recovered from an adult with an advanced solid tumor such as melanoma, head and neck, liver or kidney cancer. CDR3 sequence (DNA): TGTGCCAGCAGCTTGCCCCCAGGGAACACTGAAGCTTTCTTT. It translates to CASSLPPGNTEAFF.